The rows below give T cell receptor beta chains drawn from one sample of a study of blood T cell repertoires in COVID-19. Here immunoSEQ multiplex PCR was the method, and the copy in TCRdb shows in-frame clones only, minus some. The sample lists about 350,000 clones; roughly 86% were seen once. Sequencing was done on a sample of PBMCs or T cells enriched from blood (not recorded which). Receptors originate from a woman aged 25 to 39 who had been exposed to COVID-19. Each CDR3 is given with its conserved first and last residue. The order of the fields is D gene, V gene, clone size, J gene, CDR3 length, CDR3 protein, CDR3 DNA. A D gene is named only where the DNA matches it firmly. Expanded clones get a size class; other rows say once, few or many, or leave the size out.

NA	TRBV30	few	TRBJ1-2	13	CAWSFRGGYGYTF	TGTGCCTGGAGTTTCAGGGGCGGCTATGGCTACACCTTC
TRBD1	TRBV19	few	TRBJ1-1	12	CGARDRFTEAFF	TGCGGGGCGAGGGACAGGTTCACTGAAGCTTTCTTT
NA	TRBV28	NA	TRBJ1-1	13	CASITTGNTEAFF	TGTGCCAGCATCACGACTGGGAACACTGAAGCTTTCTTT
NA	TRBV5-4	NA	TRBJ2-1	13	CASSLSQTNEQFF	TGTGCCAGCAGCTTGTCACAGACCAATGAGCAGTTCTTC
NA	TRBV11-2	NA	TRBJ2-1	16	CASSTTLRDFYNEQFF	TGTGCCAGCAGCACCACCTTAAGAGACTTCTACAATGAGCAGTTCTTC
TRBD1	TRBV7-9	NA	TRBJ1-6	16	CASSLGPDRARSPLHF	TGTGCCAGCAGCTTAGGCCCCGACAGGGCACGTTCACCCCTCCACTTT
NA	TRBV19	NA	TRBJ2-3	15	CASSRVSGSTDTQYF	TGTGCCAGTAGTAGGGTCAGCGGTAGTACAGATACGCAGTATTTT
TRBD1	TRBV11-2	NA	TRBJ1-5	17	CASSPRSGTGNNQPQHF	TGTGCCAGCAGCCCAAGGTCCGGGACAGGAAATAATCAGCCCCAGCATTTT
NA	TRBV28	once	TRBJ2-7	15	CASSPLAGNSYEQYF	TGTGCCAGCAGTCCCTTGGCGGGAAACTCGTACGAGCAGTACTTC
TRBD1	TRBV7-9	NA	TRBJ1-2	11	CASSLRDSTTF	TGTGCCAGCAGCTTAAGGGACAGTACCACCTTC
TRBD2	TRBV10-3	NA	TRBJ2-7	14	CAISYTGTSGEQYF	TGTGCCATCAGTTACACCGGGACTAGCGGCGAGCAGTACTTC
TRBD1	TRBV7-2	few	TRBJ1-5	14	CASSPRQGHQPQHF	TGTGCCAGCAGCCCCCGACAGGGGCATCAGCCCCAGCATTTT
NA	TRBV19	NA	TRBJ1-1	13	CARRWGVNTEAFF	TGTGCCAGGAGGTGGGGGGTGAACACTGAAGCTTTCTTT
NA	TRBV19	NA	TRBJ2-3	15	CASSITGGGTDTQYF	TGTGCCAGTAGTATCACAGGGGGGGGCACAGATACGCAGTATTTT
NA	TRBV19	NA	TRBJ2-1	16	CASNRGAPGSYNEQFF	TGTGCCAGTAATCGGGGGGCCCCTGGCTCCTACAATGAGCAGTTCTTC
NA	TRBV5-4	few	TRBJ2-3	16	CASSRINREITDTQYF	TGTGCCAGCAGCCGTATAAACAGGGAGATCACAGATACGCAGTATTTT
TRBD1	TRBV10-3	once	TRBJ2-7	16	CAIRPKLQGAGDEQYF	TGTGCCATCAGACCCAAACTTCAGGGGGCCGGGGACGAGCAGTACTTC
TRBD2	TRBV9	NA	TRBJ2-3	14	CASSAAGATDTQYF	TGTGCCAGCAGCGCCGCGGGAGCAACAGATACGCAGTATTTT
TRBD2	TRBV5-6	NA	TRBJ2-1	17	CASSPLAGGPSYNEQFF	TGTGCCAGCAGCCCACTAGCGGGAGGACCCTCCTACAATGAGCAGTTCTTC
TRBD2	TRBV5-1	once	TRBJ2-7	17	CASSLGSSGRFGGEQYF	TGCGCCAGCAGCTTGGGATCTAGCGGGCGATTTGGCGGCGAGCAGTACTTC
NA	TRBV7-7	NA	TRBJ2-1	15	CASSFGGDPGNEQFF	TGTGCTAGCAGCTTCGGCGGTGACCCGGGCAATGAGCAGTTCTTC
NA	TRBV9	NA	TRBJ1-4	19	CASSLRGGEAIATNEKLFF	TGTGCCAGCAGCTTACGAGGGGGGGAGGCTATTGCAACTAATGAAAAACTGTTTTTT
TRBD1	TRBV9	NA	TRBJ1-5	16	CASSAGTGGTNQPQHF	TGTGCCAGCAGCGCCGGGACAGGTGGGACTAATCAGCCCCAGCATTTT
TRBD1	TRBV18	NA	TRBJ2-5	17	CASSPIPRTGGFETQYF	TGTGCCAGCTCACCAATACCACGGACAGGGGGCTTCGAGACCCAGTACTTC
NA	TRBV30	once	TRBJ1-1	13	CAWGRVGNTEAFF	TGTGCCTGGGGGAGGGTGGGGAACACTGAAGCTTTCTTT
TRBD1	TRBV24-1	NA	TRBJ2-7	15	CATSGSQGDPYEQYF	TGTGCCACCAGTGGGTCGCAGGGGGACCCCTACGAGCAGTACTTC
TRBD2	TRBV3-1/TRBV3-2	NA	TRBJ2-1	12	CASSHSGGEQFF	TGTGCCAGCAGCCATTCGGGGGGTGAGCAGTTCTTC
NA	TRBV2	NA	TRBJ2-1	15	CASSEAGGSYNEQFF	TGTGCCAGCAGTGAAGCGGGGGGCTCCTACAATGAGCAGTTCTTC
NA	TRBV30	NA	TRBJ2-7	13	CAWRKVGLYEQYF	TGTGCCTGGAGGAAAGTCGGACTCTACGAGCAGTACTTC
NA	TRBV7-6	few	TRBJ1-6	14	CASSLAAGQSPLHF	TGTGCCAGCAGCTTAGCCGCAGGGCAATCACCCCTCCACTTT
NA	TRBV7-8	NA	TRBJ1-5	15	CASSYGQSSNQPQHF	TGTGCCAGCAGCTACGGACAGTCTAGCAATCAGCCCCAGCATTTT